The subject of this entry is one T cell receptor (beta chain). Time point of the sample: patch test 1, 2 weeks after DPC sensitization. Noted treatment: therapeutic diphenylcyclopropenone sensitization with weekly scalp DPC. This entry is derived from a study of human T cells and chemical hapten exposure. The V gene's germline CDR1 is SGHRS and CDR2 YFSETQ. The CDR3 totals 14 residues. The V end was cut by 0 bases, the J end by 0 bases, with 5 bases between. TCRdb itself ran the RACE reads through MiXCR, one entry per CDR3 protein. The sample lists 75,000 to 95,000 distinct CDR3 sequences; roughly 12% were seen once.

This clonotype was obtained from an older woman with alopecia areata. Some clones in this sample may be carry-over from other donors' samples. The sample was whole blood, taken in connection with sensitization to the hapten diphenylcyclopropenone (DPC). The chain couples TRBV5-1 to TRBJ2-3; no clear D gene. CDR3 coding DNA: TGCGCCAGCAGCTTGGACTCAAGCACAGATACGCAGTATTTT. Residues: CASSLDSSTDTQYF.